This T cell receptor beta chain is drawn from a study of T cell responses to AZD1222 COVID-19 vaccine. Broader study findings: Donors skewed white British and female; clonal diversity was possibly underestimated.

The data were produced by immunoSEQ multiplex PCR, yet TCRdb's version contains in-frame clones alone and is incomplete. The table has roughly 60,000 clones, over 65% seen once. This CDR3 region has 13 residues. From germline, CDR1 is SGHVS and CDR2 FQNEAQ. V dropped 5 bases and J dropped 6 bases, with 11 bases sitting between them. Concerning this clone itself: Its target is unknown.

This material consisted of peripheral blood, taken 28 days after the second AZD1222 dose. The TCR comes from an adult who received the AZD1222 COVID-19 vaccine. This rearrangement joins TRBV7-8 to TRBJ2-1; D is unresolved. The CDR3 DNA is TGTGCCAGCAGCCCCAGTGGACCCAATGAGCAGTTCTTC. Residues: CASSPSGPNEQFF.